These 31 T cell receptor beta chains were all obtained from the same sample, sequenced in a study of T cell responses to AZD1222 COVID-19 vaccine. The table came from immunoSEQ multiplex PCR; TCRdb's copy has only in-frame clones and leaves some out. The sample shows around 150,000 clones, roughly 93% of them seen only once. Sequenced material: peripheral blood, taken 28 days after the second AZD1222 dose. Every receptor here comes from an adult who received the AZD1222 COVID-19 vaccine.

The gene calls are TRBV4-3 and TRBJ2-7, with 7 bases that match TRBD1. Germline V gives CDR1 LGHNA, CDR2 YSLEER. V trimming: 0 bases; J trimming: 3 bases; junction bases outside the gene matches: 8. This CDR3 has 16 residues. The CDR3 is CASSQDLWDRNYEQYF. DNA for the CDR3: TGCGCCAGCAGCCAAGATCTATGGGACAGAAACTACGAGCAGTACTTC.

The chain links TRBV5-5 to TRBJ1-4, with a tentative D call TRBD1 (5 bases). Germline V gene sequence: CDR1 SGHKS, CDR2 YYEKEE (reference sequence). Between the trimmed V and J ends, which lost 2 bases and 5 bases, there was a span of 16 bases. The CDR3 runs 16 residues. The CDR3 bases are TGTGCCAGCAGCTTTTTCTCAAACCGGGGGAATGAAAAACTGTTTTTT. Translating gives CASSFFSNRGNEKLFF.

CDR3 bases: TGTGCCAGCAGCAGGGGGGTCACAGCCCCTAACTATGGCTACACCTTC. Its protein is CASSRGVTAPNYGYTF. The rearrangement uses TRBV3-1 (or the pseudogene TRBV3-2) and TRBJ1-2; weak D call: TRBD1 (6 bases). The length of the CDR3 is 16 residues. Germline-derived CDR1 and CDR2 are LGHDT and YNNKEL (reference sequence). V lost 5 bases to trimming and J lost 0 bases, with 16 bases between them.

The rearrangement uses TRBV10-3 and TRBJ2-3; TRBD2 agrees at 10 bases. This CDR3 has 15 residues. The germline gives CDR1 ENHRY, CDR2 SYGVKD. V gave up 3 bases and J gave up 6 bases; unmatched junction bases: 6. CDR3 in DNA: TGTGCCATCAGTGAACCGGGACTAGCGCGCGATACGCAGTATTTT. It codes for CAISEPGLARDTQYF.

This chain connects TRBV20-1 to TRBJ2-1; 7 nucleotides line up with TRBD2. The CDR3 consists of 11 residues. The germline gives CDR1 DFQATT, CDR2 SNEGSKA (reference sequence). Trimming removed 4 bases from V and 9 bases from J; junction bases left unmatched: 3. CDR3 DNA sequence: TGCAGTGCTACTCGGGGGGTTGAGCAGTTCTTC. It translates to CSATRGVEQFF.

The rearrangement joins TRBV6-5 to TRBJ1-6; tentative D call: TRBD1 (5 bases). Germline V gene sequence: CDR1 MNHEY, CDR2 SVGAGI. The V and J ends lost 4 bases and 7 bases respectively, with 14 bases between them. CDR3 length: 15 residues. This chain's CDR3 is CASSFLGTENSPLHF. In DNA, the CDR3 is TGTGCCAGCAGTTTCCTCGGGACGGAGAATTCACCCCTCCACTTT.

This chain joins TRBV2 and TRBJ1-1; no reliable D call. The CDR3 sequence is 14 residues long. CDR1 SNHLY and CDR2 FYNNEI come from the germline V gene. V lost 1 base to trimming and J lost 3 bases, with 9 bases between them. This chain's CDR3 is CASSEEELYTEAFF. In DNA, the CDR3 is TGTGCCAGCAGTGAAGAGGAGTTATACACTGAAGCTTTCTTT. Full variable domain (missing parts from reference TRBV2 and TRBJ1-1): EPEVTQTPSHQVTQMGQEVILRCVPISNHLYFYWYRQILGQKVEFLVSFYNNEISEKSEIFDDQFSVERPDGSNFTLKIRSTKLEDSAMYFCASSEEELYTEAFFGQGTRLTVV.

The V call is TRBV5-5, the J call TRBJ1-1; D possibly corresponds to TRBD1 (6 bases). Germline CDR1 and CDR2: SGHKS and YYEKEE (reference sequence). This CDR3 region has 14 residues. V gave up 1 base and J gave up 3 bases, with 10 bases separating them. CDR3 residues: CASSLTGIYTEAFF. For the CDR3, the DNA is TGTGCCAGCAGCTTGACAGGGATATACACTGAAGCTTTCTTT. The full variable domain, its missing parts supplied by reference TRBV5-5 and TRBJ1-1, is DAGVTQSPTHLIKTRGQQVTLRCSPISGHKSVSWYQQVLGQGPQFIFQYYEKEERGRGNFPDRFSARQFPNYSSELNVNALLLGDSALYLCASSLTGIYTEAFFGQGTRLTVV.

CDR3 residues: CASSFFRTGSEQYF. In DNA, the CDR3 is TGTGCCAGCAGTTTTTTCCGAACCGGATCCGAGCAGTACTTC. The gene calls are TRBV28 and TRBJ2-7; D remains unclear. The V gene lost 3 bases and the J gene lost 6 bases, with 15 bases spanning the gap. The CDR3 totals 14 residues. Germline CDR1 is MDHEN and CDR2 is SYDVKM. Full variable domain (rest looked up from reference TRBV28 and TRBJ2-7): DVKVTQSSRYLVKRTGEKVFLECVQDMDHENMFWYRQDPGLGLRLIYFSYDVKMKEKGDIPEGYSVSREKKERFSLILESASTNQTSMYLCASSFFRTGSEQYFGPGTRLTVT.

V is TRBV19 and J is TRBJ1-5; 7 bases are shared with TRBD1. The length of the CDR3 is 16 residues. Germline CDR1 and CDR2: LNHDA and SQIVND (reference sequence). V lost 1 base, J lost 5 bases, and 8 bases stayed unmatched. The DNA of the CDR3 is TGTGCCAGTAGTATAGGTTCCAGGGGGAGTTATCAGCCCCAGCATTTT. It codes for CASSIGSRGSYQPQHF.

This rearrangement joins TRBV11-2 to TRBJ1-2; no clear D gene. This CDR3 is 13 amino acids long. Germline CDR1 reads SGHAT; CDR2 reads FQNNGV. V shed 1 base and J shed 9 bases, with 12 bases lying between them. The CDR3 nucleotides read TGTGCCAGCAGCTTAGGATATCTTAAGAGCTACACCTTC. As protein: CASSLGYLKSYTF.

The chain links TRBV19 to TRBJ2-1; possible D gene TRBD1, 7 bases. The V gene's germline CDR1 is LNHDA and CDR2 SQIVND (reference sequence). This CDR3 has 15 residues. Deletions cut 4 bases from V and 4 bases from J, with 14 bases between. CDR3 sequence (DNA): TGTGCCAGTAGTAGAGGCGGGACAGCTTACAATGAGCAGTTCTTC. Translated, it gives CASSRGGTAYNEQFF.

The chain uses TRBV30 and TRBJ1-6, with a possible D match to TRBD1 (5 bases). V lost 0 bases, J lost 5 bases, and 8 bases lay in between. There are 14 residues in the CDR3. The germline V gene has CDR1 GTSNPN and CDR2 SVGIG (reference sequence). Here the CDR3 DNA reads TGTGCCTGGAGTGTAAGGGGTAATAATTCACCCCTCCACTTT. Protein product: CAWSVRGNNSPLHF.

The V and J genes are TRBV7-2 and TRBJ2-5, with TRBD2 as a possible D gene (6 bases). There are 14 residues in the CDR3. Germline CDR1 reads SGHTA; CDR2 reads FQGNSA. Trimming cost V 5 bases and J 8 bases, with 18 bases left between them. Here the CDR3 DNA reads TGTGCCAGCAGCCCCGGGACTGGCAAGAGAACCCAGTACTTC. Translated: CASSPGTGKRTQYF.

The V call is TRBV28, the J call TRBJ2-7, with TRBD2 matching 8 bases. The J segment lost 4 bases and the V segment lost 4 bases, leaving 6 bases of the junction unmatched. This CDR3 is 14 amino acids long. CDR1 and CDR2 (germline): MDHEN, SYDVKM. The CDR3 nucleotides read TGTGCCAGCAGTTCGCCGGGGGGGGTTTACGAGCAGTACTTC. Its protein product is CASSSPGGVYEQYF.

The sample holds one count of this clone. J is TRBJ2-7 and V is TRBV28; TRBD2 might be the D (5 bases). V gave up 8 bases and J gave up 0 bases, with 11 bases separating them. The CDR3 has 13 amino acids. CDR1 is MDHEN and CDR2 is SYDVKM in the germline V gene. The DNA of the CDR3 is TGTGCCAGCCGGACTCCGAGCTCCTACGAGCAGTACTTC. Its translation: CASRTPSSYEQYF.

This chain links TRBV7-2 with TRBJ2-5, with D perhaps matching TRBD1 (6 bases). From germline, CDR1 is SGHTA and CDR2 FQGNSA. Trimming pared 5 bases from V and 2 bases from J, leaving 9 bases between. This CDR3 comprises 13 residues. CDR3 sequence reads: CASSRGQQETQYF. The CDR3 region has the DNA TGTGCCAGCAGCCGTGGACAGCAAGAGACCCAGTACTTC. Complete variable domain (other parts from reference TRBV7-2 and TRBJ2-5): GAGVSQSPSNKVTEKGKDVELRCDPISGHTALYWYRQSLGQGLEFLIYFQGNSAPDKSGLPSDRFSAERTGGSVSTLTIQRTQQEDSAVYLCASSRGQQETQYFGPGTRLLVL.

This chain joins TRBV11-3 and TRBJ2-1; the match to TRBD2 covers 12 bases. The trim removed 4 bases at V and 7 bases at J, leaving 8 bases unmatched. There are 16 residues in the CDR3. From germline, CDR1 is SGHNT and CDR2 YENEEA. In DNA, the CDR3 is TGTGCCAGCAGCTCGCCCCCTAGCGGGGGGGTAAATGAGCAGTTCTTC. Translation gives CASSSPPSGGVNEQFF.

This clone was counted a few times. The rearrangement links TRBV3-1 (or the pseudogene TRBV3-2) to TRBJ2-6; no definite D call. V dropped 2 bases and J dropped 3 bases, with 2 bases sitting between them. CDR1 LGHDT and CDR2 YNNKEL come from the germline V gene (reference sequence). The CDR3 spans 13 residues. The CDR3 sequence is CASSQSGANVLTF. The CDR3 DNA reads TGTGCCAGCAGCCAAAGTGGGGCCAACGTCCTGACTTTC.

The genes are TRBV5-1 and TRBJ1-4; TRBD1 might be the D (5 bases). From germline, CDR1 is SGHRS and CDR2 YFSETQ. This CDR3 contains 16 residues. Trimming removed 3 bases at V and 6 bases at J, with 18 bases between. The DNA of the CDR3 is TGCGCCAGCAGCTCTCGACCCGGCGGAGGGGATGAAAAACTGTTTTTT. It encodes CASSSRPGGGDEKLFF.

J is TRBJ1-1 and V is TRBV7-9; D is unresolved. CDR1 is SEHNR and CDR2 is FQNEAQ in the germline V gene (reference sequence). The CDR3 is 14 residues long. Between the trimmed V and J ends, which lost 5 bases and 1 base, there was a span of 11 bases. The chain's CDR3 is CASSPSLKNTEAFF. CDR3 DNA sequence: TGTGCCAGCAGCCCCTCCCTGAAGAACACTGAAGCTTTCTTT.

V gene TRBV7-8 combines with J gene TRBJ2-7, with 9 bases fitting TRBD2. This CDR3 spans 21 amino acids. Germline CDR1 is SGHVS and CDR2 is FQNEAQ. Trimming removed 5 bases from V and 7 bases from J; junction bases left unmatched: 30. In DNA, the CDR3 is TGTGCCAGCAGCCTGCTTTTTCTCGGTAGGCTAGCGGGGTATCTTCAGGGAGAGCAGTACTTC. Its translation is CASSLLFLGRLAGYLQGEQYF.

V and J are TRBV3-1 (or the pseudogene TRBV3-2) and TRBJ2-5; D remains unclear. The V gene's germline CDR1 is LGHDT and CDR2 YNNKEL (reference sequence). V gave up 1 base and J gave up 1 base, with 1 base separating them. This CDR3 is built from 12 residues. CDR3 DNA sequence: TGTGCCAGCAGCCAAGGCCAAGAGACCCAGTACTTC. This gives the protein CASSQGQETQYF.

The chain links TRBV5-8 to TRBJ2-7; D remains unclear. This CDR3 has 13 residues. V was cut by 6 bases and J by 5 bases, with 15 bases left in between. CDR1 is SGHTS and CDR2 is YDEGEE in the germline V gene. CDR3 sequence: CASTPRVSNEQYF. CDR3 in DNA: TGTGCCAGCACCCCTAGGGTTAGCAACGAGCAGTACTTC.

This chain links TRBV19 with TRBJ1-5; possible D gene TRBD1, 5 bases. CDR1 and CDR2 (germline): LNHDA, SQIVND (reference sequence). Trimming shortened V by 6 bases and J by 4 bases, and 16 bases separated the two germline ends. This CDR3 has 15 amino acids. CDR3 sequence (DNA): TGTGCCAGTAGGGTTACCGGGACGGCTAATCAGCCCCAGCATTTT. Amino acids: CASRVTGTANQPQHF.

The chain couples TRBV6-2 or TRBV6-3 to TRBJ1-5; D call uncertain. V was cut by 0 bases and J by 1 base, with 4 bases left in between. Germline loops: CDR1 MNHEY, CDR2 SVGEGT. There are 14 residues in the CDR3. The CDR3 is CASSYSMSNQPQHF. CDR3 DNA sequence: TGTGCCAGCAGTTACTCGATGAGCAATCAGCCCCAGCATTTT.

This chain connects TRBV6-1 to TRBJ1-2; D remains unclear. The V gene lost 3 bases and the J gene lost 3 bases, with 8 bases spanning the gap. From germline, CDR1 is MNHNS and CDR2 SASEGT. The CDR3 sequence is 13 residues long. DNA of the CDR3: TGTGCCAGCAGTGACGAGGCCTACTATGGCTACACCTTC. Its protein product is CASSDEAYYGYTF.

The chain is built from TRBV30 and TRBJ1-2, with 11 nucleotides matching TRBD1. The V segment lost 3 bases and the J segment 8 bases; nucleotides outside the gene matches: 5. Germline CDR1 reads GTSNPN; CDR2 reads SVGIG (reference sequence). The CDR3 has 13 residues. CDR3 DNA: TGTGCCTGGAGGGGACAGGGGGTGCAAGGCTACACCTTC. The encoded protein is CAWRGQGVQGYTF.

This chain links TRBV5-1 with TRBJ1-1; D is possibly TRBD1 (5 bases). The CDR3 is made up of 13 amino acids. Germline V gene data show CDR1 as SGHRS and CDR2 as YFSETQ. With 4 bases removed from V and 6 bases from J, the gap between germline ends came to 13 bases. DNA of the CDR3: TGCGCCAGCAGCCCCACAGGTGGGGCTGAAGCTTTCTTT. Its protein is CASSPTGGAEAFF. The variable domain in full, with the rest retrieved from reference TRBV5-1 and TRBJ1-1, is KAGVTQTPRYLIKTRGQQVTLSCSPISGHRSVSWYQQTPGQGLQFLFEYFSETQRNKGNFPGRFSGRQFSNSRSEMNVSTLELGDSALYLCASSPTGGAEAFFGQGTRLTVV.

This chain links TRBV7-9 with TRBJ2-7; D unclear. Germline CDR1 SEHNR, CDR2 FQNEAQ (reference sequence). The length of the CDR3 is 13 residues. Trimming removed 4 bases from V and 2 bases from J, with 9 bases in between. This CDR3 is CASSSGLAYEQYF. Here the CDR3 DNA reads TGTGCCAGCAGCTCGGGTTTGGCCTACGAGCAGTACTTC.

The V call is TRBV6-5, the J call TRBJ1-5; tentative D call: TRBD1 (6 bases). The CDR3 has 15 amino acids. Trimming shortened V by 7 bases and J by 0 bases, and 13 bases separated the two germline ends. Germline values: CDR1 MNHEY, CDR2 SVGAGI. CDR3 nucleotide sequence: TGTGCCAGCACCTGGACAGTTTATAGCAATCAGCCCCAGCATTTT. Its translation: CASTWTVYSNQPQHF.